What follows are 27 T cell receptor beta chains derived from one specimen sequenced in a study of T cells in Graves' hyperthyroidism and ophthalmopathy. TCR beta CDR3 region amplification was performed from RNA transcripts. HTBI primers were the set used in a first-round RT-PCR of the TCR CDR3. TCRdb reanalysed the multiplex PCR reads using MiXCR and keeps one entry per CDR3 protein. The table has around 240,000 distinct CDR3 sequences, 13% to 15% seen once. What was sequenced was blood. These receptors originate from a woman aged 40 to 50 with Graves' hyperthyroidism that later progressed to Graves' ophthalmopathy.

With regard to this clonotype: Being one base from a much bigger clone, this may be a read error. The chain couples TRBV5-1 to TRBJ2-7; D unclear. Judging by the DNA end, TRBJ2-1 fits better; the J call may be wrong. The V gene's germline CDR1 is SGHRS and CDR2 YFSETQ. The CDR3 consists of 14 residues. In DNA, the CDR3 is TGCGCCAGCAGCTTTGGTACCGATTCCTACGAGCAGTTCTTC. This gives the protein CASSFGTDSYEQFF.

This clonotype was detected many times. The V gene is TRBV28, the J gene TRBJ2-1; 9 bases are a match to TRBD2. The ends lost 6 bases at V and 2 bases at J; junction bases unmatched: 8. The CDR3 has 16 amino acids. Looked up from germline, CDR1 is MDHEN and CDR2 is SYDVKM. In DNA, the CDR3 is TGTGCCAGCAGAGATTGGACTAGCGCTACCTACAATGAGCAGTTCTTC. It translates to CASRDWTSATYNEQFF.

This clonotype was seen at least ten times. The chain has TRBV6-1 and TRBJ1-5, with a tentative D call TRBD1 (5 bases). This CDR3 spans 14 amino acids. V shed 4 bases and J shed 9 bases, with 16 bases lying between them. Germline CDR1 MNHNS, CDR2 SASEGT. Here the CDR3 reads CASSALRDVLPQHF. The CDR3 bases are TGTGCCAGCAGTGCTTTAAGGGACGTCCTGCCCCAGCATTTT.

This clonotype was observed at least ten times. This chain joins TRBV3-1 and TRBJ2-7, with TRBD2 identical over 9 bases. The CDR3 has 17 amino acids. Germline-derived CDR1 and CDR2 are LGHDT and YNNKEL (reference sequence). The trim removed 1 base at V and 0 bases at J, leaving 7 bases unmatched. CDR3 residues: CASSQVLLAGHSYEQYF. The CDR3, as DNA: TGTGCCAGCAGCCAAGTTCTACTAGCGGGCCACTCCTACGAGCAGTACTTC.

This clonotype has a count of ten or more. The V call is TRBV28, the J call TRBJ2-7; maybe TRBD1 (5 bases). Trimming took off 4 bases at V and 0 bases at J, with 19 bases between the two ends. Looked up from germline, CDR1 is MDHEN and CDR2 is SYDVKM. There are 17 residues in the CDR3. The CDR3 protein is CASSSGLRRTSSYEQYF. CDR3 sequence (DNA): TGTGCCAGCAGTTCAGGCTTACGTAGGACAAGCTCCTACGAGCAGTACTTC.

This clonotype has at least ten counts. The chain couples TRBV6-1 to TRBJ2-7, with D perhaps matching TRBD1 (6 bases). The CDR3 totals 13 residues. Germline lookup yields CDR1 MNHNS and CDR2 SASEGT. The V gene lost 4 bases and the J gene lost 2 bases, with 9 bases spanning the gap. CDR3 in DNA: TGTGCCAGCAGTGTCAACAGGGCCTACGAGCAGTACTTC. This sequence encodes CASSVNRAYEQYF.

This clonotype showed up many times. The gene calls are TRBV6-1 and TRBJ2-7, with 9 bases matching TRBD1. Germline CDR1 and CDR2: MNHNS and SASEGT. Trimming removed 8 bases from V and 1 base from J; junction bases left unmatched: 12. The CDR3 loop spans 16 amino acids. CDR3 DNA: TGTGCCAGCGGCACTACAGGGGGCAGTCGGTCCTACGAGCAGTACTTC. This gives the protein CASGTTGGSRSYEQYF.

The rearrangement links TRBV19 to TRBJ1-2, with D perhaps matching TRBD1 (6 bases). The CDR3 is 14 residues long. CDR1 and CDR2 (germline): LNHDA, SQIVND (reference sequence). V lost 11 bases, J lost 4 bases, and 20 bases lay in between. CDR3 sequence (DNA): TGTGCCGTCAAGACCAGGGGTATGGGCTATGGCTACACCTTC. It translates to CAVKTRGMGYGYTF.

This clonotype was recorded at least ten times. The CDR3 sequence: CAISEYRDEAKNIQYF. The DNA for the CDR3 is TGTGCCATCAGTGAGTACAGGGATGAAGCCAAAAACATTCAGTACTTC. The V call is TRBV10-3, the J call TRBJ2-4, with D tentatively TRBD1 (6 bases). The CDR3 length is 16 residues. With 1 base removed from V and 0 bases from J, the gap between germline ends came to 10 bases. Per germline, CDR1 ENHRY and CDR2 SYGVKD.

This clonotype showed up many times. This chain links TRBV18 with TRBJ2-2; D call uncertain. Germline CDR1 KGHSH, CDR2 LQKENI. V was pared by 6 bases and J by 0 bases, with 8 bases between. There are 14 residues in the CDR3. CDR3: CASSLPANTGELFF. Here the CDR3 DNA reads TGTGCCAGCTCCCTTCCCGCGAACACCGGGGAGCTGTTTTTT.

In this sample, this clonotype turned up many times. The chain couples TRBV12-3 or TRBV12-4 to TRBJ2-1; D might be TRBD2 (5 bases). CDR3 length equals 12 residues. V was pared by 6 bases and J by 8 bases, with 11 bases between. The CDR3, as DNA: TGTGCCAGCAGGACTCTAGCACATGAGCAGTTCTTC. It yields the protein CASRTLAHEQFF.

This clonotype was counted ten times or more. The chain employs TRBV20-1 and TRBJ2-7; a weak D match, TRBD2 (6 bases). The CDR3 runs to 12 residues. Germline-derived CDR1 and CDR2 are DFQATT and SNEGSKA (reference sequence). Trimming took 6 bases from V and 0 from J, leaving 9 bases between them. CDR3 residues: CSATDYSYEQYF. The CDR3, as DNA: TGCAGTGCCACGGACTACTCCTACGAGCAGTACTTC.

This clonotype was seen at least ten times. CDR3 coding DNA: TGTGCCAGCAGCTTAAATATGGAGACCCAGTACTTC. It encodes CASSLNMETQYF. V is TRBV7-3 and J is TRBJ2-5; D not resolved. The CDR3 covers 12 residues. Per the germline V gene, CDR1 is SGHTA and CDR2 is FQGTGA. Trimming removed 1 base from V and 5 bases from J, with 5 bases in between.

This clonotype was observed at least ten times. This rearrangement joins TRBV7-9 to TRBJ1-5; D is uncertain. The CDR3 is 12 amino acids. Germline V gives CDR1 SEHNR, CDR2 FQNEAQ (reference sequence). Trimming cost V 1 base and J 7 bases, with 5 bases left between them. CDR3 in DNA: TGTGCCAGCAGCTTAGGGCCCCAGCCCCAGCATTTT. Its protein product is CASSLGPQPQHF.

This clonotype was observed at least ten times. The chain links TRBV20-1 to TRBJ2-1; 15 bases align to TRBD2. CDR3 length equals 13 residues. V dropped 6 bases and J dropped 13; count of bases not matched to a gene: 7. Germline assignment: CDR1 DFQATT and CDR2 SNEGSKA (reference sequence). CDR3 sequence (DNA): TGCAGTGCGGGGGGACTAGCGGGAGGAAGACAGTTCTTC. As protein: CSAGGLAGGRQFF.

The V and J genes are TRBV12-3 or TRBV12-4 and TRBJ2-7; no reliable D call. The V gene lost 6 bases and the J gene lost 2 bases, with 20 bases spanning the gap. The CDR3 runs to 16 residues. The CDR3 loop is CASSQKGGTGTYEQYF. The CDR3 DNA follows: TGTGCCAGCAGCCAAAAGGGCGGTACGGGCACCTACGAGCAGTACTTC.

The table lists this clonotype with many counts. The chain is built from TRBV11-1 and TRBJ2-5, with D perhaps being TRBD1 or TRBD2 (5 bases each). The germline CDR1 and CDR2 sequences are SGHAT and FQDESV (reference sequence). The ends were cut back, 5 bases at V and 5 bases at J, with 9 bases in the middle. CDR3 length equals 12 residues. CDR3 region: CASSRGRETQYF. CDR3 bases: TGTGCCAGCAGCCGGGGACGGGAGACCCAGTACTTC.

In this sample, this clonotype turned up many times. The rearrangement links TRBV5-1 to TRBJ2-1, with TRBD1 matching 7 bases. Germline loops: CDR1 SGHRS, CDR2 YFSETQ. The ends lost 2 bases at V and 2 bases at J; junction bases unmatched: 4. This CDR3 comprises 15 residues. This CDR3 is CASSLTGAPYNEQFF. CDR3 in DNA: TGCGCCAGCAGCTTAACAGGGGCGCCCTACAATGAGCAGTTCTTC.

This clonotype occurred many times. V is TRBV10-3 and J is TRBJ2-5, with D perhaps TRBD2 (6 bases). Trimming took 3 bases from V and 4 from J, leaving 12 bases between them. Per germline, CDR1 ENHRY and CDR2 SYGVKD. The CDR3 covers 14 residues. The CDR3 reads CAISDGGRRETQYF. The CDR3 DNA reads as TGTGCCATCAGTGATGGAGGGAGGCGAGAGACCCAGTACTTC.

This clonotype was seen repeatedly, ten times or more. DNA for the CDR3: TGTGCCAGTAGTATATCCCTAGGACGGAATAATTCACCCCTCCACTTT. Its translation is CASSISLGRNNSPLHF. The chain combines TRBV19 with TRBJ1-6; D not certain. Trimming pared 2 bases from V and 5 bases from J, leaving 13 bases between. This CDR3 is built from 16 residues. Germline V gives CDR1 LNHDA, CDR2 SQIVND (reference sequence).

This clonotype was found many times. The chain couples TRBV6-6 to TRBJ2-5, with no clear D. This CDR3 spans 14 amino acids. Trimming pared 0 bases from V and 3 bases from J, leaving 8 bases between. From germline, CDR1 is MNHNY and CDR2 SVGAGI (reference sequence). The CDR3 nucleotides are TGTGCCAGCAGTTACTCGGTGGTCAAAGAGACCCAGTACTTC. Translation: CASSYSVVKETQYF.

In its sample, this clonotype was seen many times. The chain joins TRBV11-1 to TRBJ1-1; TRBD1 is a possible D gene (5 bases). This CDR3 contains 14 residues. V was cut by 4 bases and J by 3 bases, with 12 bases left in between. In germline, CDR1 is SGHAT, CDR2 FQDESV (reference sequence). The CDR3 coding sequence is TGTGCCAGCAGCTGGACCCAGGGAGACACTGAAGCTTTCTTT. Translated, it gives CASSWTQGDTEAFF.

This clonotype was recorded at least ten times. The V gene is TRBV27, the J gene TRBJ2-2; possible D gene TRBD1, 5 bases. Germline assignment: CDR1 MNHEY and CDR2 SMNVEV (reference sequence). The CDR3 totals 13 residues. V dropped 4 bases and J dropped 5 bases, with 8 bases sitting between them. The CDR3 DNA reads as TGTGCCAGCAGTTGGCAGGGAACCGGGGAGCTGTTTTTT. Protein: CASSWQGTGELFF.

This clonotype was counted ten times or more. The genes are TRBV18 and TRBJ2-2; 11 bases fit TRBD2. The CDR3 contains 16 residues. Germline lookup yields CDR1 KGHSH and CDR2 LQKENI. J lost 7 bases, V lost 3 bases, and 7 bases had no gene match. The CDR3 here is CASSPGTSGRGGELFF. CDR3 DNA sequence: TGTGCCAGCTCACCTGGAACTAGCGGGAGAGGCGGGGAGCTGTTTTTT.

This clonotype was observed at least ten times. The chain joins TRBV29-1 to TRBJ2-1; 9 nucleotides line up with TRBD2. After removal of 5 bases from V and 10 bases from J, the junction contained 12 bases not matched to a gene. Germline V gene data show CDR1 as SQVTM and CDR2 as ANQGSEA. The CDR3 consists of 14 residues. DNA of the CDR3: TGCAGCGTTCAAAATGACAATAGCGGGAGAGAGCAGTTCTTC. Protein sequence: CSVQNDNSGREQFF.

This clonotype was counted ten times or more. The rearrangement joins TRBV24-1 to TRBJ2-7; 7 bases are shared with TRBD1. This CDR3 contains 13 residues. The germline gives CDR1 KGHDR, CDR2 SFDVKD. Losses at the gene ends were 4 bases for V and 3 bases for J; bases not matched to a gene: 2. In nucleotides, the CDR3 is TGTGCCACCAGTGAGGCAGGGGGCTACGAGCAGTACTTC. Amino acids: CATSEAGGYEQYF.

The sample holds many counts of this clonotype. This rearrangement joins TRBV2 to TRBJ1-1; D unclear. The CDR3 consists of 10 residues. CDR1 and CDR2 from the germline V gene are SNHLY and FYNNEI. The ends were cut back, 7 bases at V and 5 bases at J, with 5 bases in the middle. DNA for the CDR3: TGTGCCAGCATTCTTACTGAAGCTTTCTTT. Translating it yields CASILTEAFF.